This TCR beta chain was sequenced in a study of T cells in Graves' hyperthyroidism and ophthalmopathy (dated by TCRdb to between 2019 and 2020). About the full investigation: Peripheral blood samples were taken at the time of initial diagnosis, prior to any treatment. To identify distinguishing TCR V-J signatures, a discovery cohort of 90 to 100 patients was used, comprising roughly 45 with Graves' ophthalmopathy and some 60 with stable Graves' hyperthyroidism. Prospective prediction of ophthalmopathy was tested in an independent validation cohort of 18 to 20 hyperthyroidism patients and some 17 patients who later progressed to ophthalmopathy. The 100 or so discovery patients were randomly split 7:3 into training and test sets. Thyroid tissue and blood T-cell repertoires from more than 5 Graves' hyperthyroidism patients were also compared in the study. Following sampling, methimazole starting at 30 mg daily was given to hyperthyroidism patients, and high-dose intravenous methylprednisolone was given to ophthalmopathy patients. The paper reports TCR Vbeta CDR3 sequencing of 140 or so peripheral blood samples: 40 to 45 ophthalmopathy, 70 to 85 hyperthyroidism and approximately 17 progressor patients.

The TCR beta CDR3 regions were amplified from RNA transcripts. A first-round RT-PCR of the TCR CDR3 used the HTBI primer set with the Qiagen OneStep RT-PCR kit. Libraries were constructed in a second round of multiplex PCR, after which size selection and purification were performed. Sequencing of the libraries was done on an Illumina HiSeq2000 using paired-end 100 bp reads. The authors' pipeline ran thus. SOAPnuke was used to process the raw data, with reads discarded if the reads contained adapters or uncalled bases, had a mean Phred below 15, or lacked an exact constant-primer or identifier match. COPE v1.2.5 was used to merge the high-quality paired reads, and each unique nucleotide sequence was defined as a clonotype. MiTCR v1.1 was used to align clonotypes to the IMGT TRBV, TRBD and TRBJ reference segments. The analysis included only V-J combinations with a frequency above 0.0001, which together covered about 99% of the repertoires. The TCS score was defined as the ratio of F50 (clonal expansion) to E x V (chaos), calculated using BLOSUM62-based TCRdist between CDR3 peptides within each V-J. Welch's t-statistics and random forest reduced just over 500 V-J features to 10 to 15, which were used in a naive Bayes classifier (R e1071). TCRdb reran the public reads through fastp at Q25 and MiXCR, keeping productive beta chains. Entries are consolidated by CDR3 protein sequence, retaining the most common genes and DNA. The V and J calls were not made by the authors but by TCRdb's processing. The sample table shows roughly 500,000 distinct CDR3 sequences, and over 11% are seen once. Almost 6% of the sample rests with the top ten.

From the cysteine through the phenylalanine, the CDR3 covers 14 amino acids. The sequence is cut down to CDR3 DNA, 42 bases in frame from base 1. V gives up 6 bases and J gives up 2 bases, and the segment between their germline ends measures 13 bases. CDR1 and CDR2 (MNHEY, SVGEGT) derive from the germline V gene. Hyperthyroidism patients were newly diagnosed, had a disease duration of under 2 months, and were aged 18 to 65 years. Any patient with an uncontrolled infection, another autoimmune disease, pregnancy or lactation was excluded. Diagnoses were established on the basis of clinical symptoms, serum thyroxine and TRAb, thyroid ultrasound, and orbital computed tomography. Blood from progressor patients was drawn when they were first diagnosed with hyperthyroidism, before any ophthalmopathy symptoms appeared. Ficoll-Paque density gradient centrifugation was used to isolate PBMCs from around 10 ml of fresh peripheral blood. Progressor patients were initially diagnosed with Graves' hyperthyroidism and developed ophthalmopathy during follow-up. Trizol reagent was used to extract total RNA, and RNA quality was then checked on an Agilent 2100 Bioanalyzer.

Paper-wide results and their limitations: Blood samples also contained most of the expanded thyroid clonotypes (frequency above 0.001), which suggests that blood repertoires may reflect thyroid immune responses. Ophthalmopathy was separated from stable hyperthyroidism by a 13 V-J signature model, with approximately 89% sensitivity and about 81% specificity obtained in cross-validation and 80%/75% obtained in testing. In validation, the model predicted progression to ophthalmopathy with 55% to 71% sensitivity and about 73% specificity, a median of approximately 6.7 months before onset. No statistical method was used to set the sample size in advance, and investigators knew the group allocation.

This clonotype has a handful of counts. It has no known antigen specificity. No much larger clone is present one base from it, and per-base qualities are unavailable. The chain uses TRBV6-2 or TRBV6-3 and TRBJ1-1; the D gene assignment is ambiguous. Sequencing was done on a sample of blood. This clonotype was obtained from a woman aged 25 to 39 with Graves' hyperthyroidism that later progressed to Graves' ophthalmopathy. The CDR3 corresponds to CASRKRGPNTEAFF. Here is the DNA: TGTGCCAGCAGAAAAAGAGGGCCAAACACTGAAGCTTTCTTT.